Below, one TCR beta chain is given with its context. Its antigen is not identified. The data were taken from a study of response to subunit inactivated influenza vaccine. One entry per CDR3 protein results from TCRdb running MiXCR on the RT-PCR reads. The sample has fewer than 750,000 distinct CDR3 sequences, 11% to 15% seen once; the top ten hold 11%. The germline V and J ends were trimmed by 5 bases and 5 bases, with 12 bases remaining between them. This CDR3 spans 13 amino acids. Germline V gene sequence: CDR1 SGHAT, CDR2 FQNNGV. Study-level findings and limits: Authors suggested that a seasonal influenza vaccination recruits few new T cells each time.

The receptor's source is a man aged 45-60 years who received an inactivated influenza vaccine. This rearrangement joins TRBV11-2 to TRBJ1-2; D perhaps matches TRBD1 (5 bases). This material consisted of PBMCs from blood, taken 11 to 12 days after vaccination. CDR3 in amino acids: CASSRDGQYGYTF. In DNA form, the CDR3 reads TGTGCCAGCAGCCGGGACGGACAATATGGCTACACCTTC.